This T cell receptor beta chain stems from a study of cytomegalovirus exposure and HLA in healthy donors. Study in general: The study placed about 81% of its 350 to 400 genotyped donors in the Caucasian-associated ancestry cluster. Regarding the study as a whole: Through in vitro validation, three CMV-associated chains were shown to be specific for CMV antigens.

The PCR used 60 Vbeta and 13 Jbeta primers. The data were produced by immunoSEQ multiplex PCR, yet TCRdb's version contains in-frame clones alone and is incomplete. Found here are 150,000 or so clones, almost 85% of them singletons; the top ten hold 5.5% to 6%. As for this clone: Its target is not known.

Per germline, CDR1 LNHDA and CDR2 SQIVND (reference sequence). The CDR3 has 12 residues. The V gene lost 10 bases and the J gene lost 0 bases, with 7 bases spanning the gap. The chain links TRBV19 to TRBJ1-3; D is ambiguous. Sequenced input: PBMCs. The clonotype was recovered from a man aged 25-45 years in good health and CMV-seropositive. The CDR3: CATRSSGNTIYF. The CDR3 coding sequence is TGTGCCACCAGAAGCTCTGGAAACACCATATATTTT.